The 32 T cell receptor beta chains reported below all come from one sample, sequenced in a study of immune evolution from preneoplasia to lung adenocarcinoma. Only in-frame clones appear in the TCRdb table, and some are missing; sequencing was by immunoSEQ multiplex PCR. The sample lists more than 15,000 clones, 65% to 90% occurring once. The sample was FFPE invasive lung adenocarcinoma tissue. Source of these receptors: a person aged 65 to 85 with invasive lung adenocarcinoma.

In this sample, this clone turned up once. This chain joins TRBV2 and TRBJ2-1; tentatively, D is TRBD1 (7 bases). Germline loops: CDR1 SNHLY, CDR2 FYNNEI. V gave up 3 bases and J gave up 0 bases, with 18 bases separating them. The CDR3 is 18 residues long. The CDR3 coding sequence is TGTGCCAGCAGTGACTGGGCAGGGGGGATAGGCTCCTACAATGAGCAGTTCTTC. Its translation: CASSDWAGGIGSYNEQFF.

The chain couples TRBV27 to TRBJ2-7; TRBD1 aligns across 9 bases. Losses at the gene ends were 8 bases for V and 3 bases for J; bases not matched to a gene: 11. The CDR3 has 15 amino acids. CDR1 MNHEY and CDR2 SMNVEV come from the germline V gene (reference sequence). The CDR3 reads CASSSGTGKVYEQYF. The CDR3 nucleotides read TGTGCCAGCTCCTCCGGGACAGGGAAGGTCTACGAGCAGTACTTC.

The chain is built from TRBV6-1 and TRBJ2-1; 10 bases are a match to TRBD2. The CDR3 is 15 amino acids. V gave up 6 bases and J gave up 3 bases; unmatched junction bases: 5. The germline gives CDR1 MNHNS, CDR2 SASEGT. The CDR3 reads CASRLTSGFYNEQFF. In nucleotides, the CDR3 is TGTGCCAGCAGGCTGACTAGCGGGTTCTACAATGAGCAGTTCTTC.

The chain combines TRBV27 with TRBJ2-7; TRBD2 is a possible D gene (6 bases). V lost 8 bases and J lost 1, with 12 bases in between. The CDR3 has 13 amino acids. The germline CDR1 and CDR2 sequences are MNHEY and SMNVEV (reference sequence). The CDR3 loop is CASRRGNSYEQYF. The CDR3 DNA sequence: TGTGCCAGCCGACGGGGGAATTCCTACGAGCAGTACTTC.

The chain recombines TRBV6-1 with TRBJ1-4, with D maybe TRBD1 (6 bases). Germline values: CDR1 MNHNS, CDR2 SASEGT. Trimming removed 3 bases from V and 11 bases from J, with 7 bases in between. CDR3 length equals 11 residues. CDR3 nucleotides: TGTGCCAGCAGTGAGAGGGGGAAACTGTTTTTT. It is translated as CASSERGKLFF.

This chain links TRBV15 with TRBJ2-4; 9 bases map to TRBD1. The junction had 7 bases not matched to a gene; V was cut back by 5 bases and J by 8 bases. The CDR3 is made up of 14 amino acids. Germline loops: CDR1 LNHNV, CDR2 YYDKDF (reference sequence). In DNA, the CDR3 is TGTGCCACCAGCCCCCGGACAGGGGCGGACATTCAGTACTTC. Amino acid sequence: CATSPRTGADIQYF.

The chain couples TRBV2 to TRBJ1-5; a weak D match, TRBD1 (6 bases). Trimming cost V 5 bases and J 8 bases, with 19 bases left between them. CDR1 is SNHLY and CDR2 is FYNNEI in the germline V gene. CDR3 length equals 15 residues. CDR3 loop: CASSRQAPPAEPQHF. CDR3 bases: TGTGCCAGCAGTAGACAGGCCCCTCCCGCGGAGCCCCAGCATTTT.

The chain links TRBV11-2 to TRBJ2-1; 7 nucleotides agree with TRBD1. The CDR3 runs 13 residues. V shed 5 bases and J 6 bases; nucleotides not matched to a gene: 4. Germline values: CDR1 SGHAT, CDR2 FQNNGV. CDR3 nucleotide sequence: TGTGCCAGCAGCCCAGGGACAGTCAATGAGCAGTTCTTC. This gives the protein CASSPGTVNEQFF.

The gene calls are TRBV25-1 and TRBJ2-3; possibly TRBD1 for D (5 bases). In germline, CDR1 is MGHDK, CDR2 SYGVNS. The CDR3 length is 14 residues. The V and J ends lost 3 bases and 4 bases respectively, with 11 bases between them. CDR3 sequence reads: CASSDYGAADTQYF. The CDR3 nucleotides read TGTGCCAGCAGTGATTATGGGGCCGCAGATACGCAGTATTTT. The variable domain in full, completed from reference TRBV25-1 and TRBJ2-3, reads EADIYQTPRYLVIGTGKKITLECSQTMGHDKMYWYQQDPGMELHLIHYSYGVNSTEKGDLSSESTVSRIRTEHFPLTLESARPSHTSQYLCASSDYGAADTQYFGPGTRLTVL.

The chain combines TRBV28 with TRBJ2-1, with a weak D call TRBD1 (6 bases). Germline lookup yields CDR1 MDHEN and CDR2 SYDVKM. Trimming pared 9 bases from V and 4 bases from J, leaving 16 bases between. The CDR3 spans 14 residues. The CDR3 DNA reads as TGTGCCAGTCAGAGGGGGACCACTTACAATGAGCAGTTCTTC. This translates into CASQRGTTYNEQFF. The full variable domain, in which reference TRBV28 and TRBJ2-1 provide the parts outside the CDR3, is DVKVTQSSRYLVKRTGEKVFLECVQDMDHENMFWYRQDPGLGLRLIYFSYDVKMKEKGDIPEGYSVSREKKERFSLILESASTNQTSMYLCASQRGTTYNEQFFGPGTRLTVL.

The V and J genes are TRBV19 and TRBJ1-5; 7 bases align to TRBD1. Germline-derived CDR1 and CDR2 are LNHDA and SQIVND (reference sequence). The CDR3 is 14 amino acids. The trim removed 8 bases at V and 2 bases at J, leaving 6 bases unmatched. CDR3 coding DNA: TGTGCCAGTGAAGGGGGCTCTCGCAATCAGCCCCAGCATTTT. As protein: CASEGGSRNQPQHF.

The rearrangement links TRBV7-2 to TRBJ2-1; 8 nucleotides line up with TRBD1. Trimming took 5 bases from V and 0 from J; bases not matched to a gene: 6. This CDR3 is 16 amino acids long. Germline V gene data show CDR1 as SGHTA and CDR2 as FQGNSA. CDR3 loop: CASSKRQGSSYNEQFF. DNA for the CDR3: TGTGCCAGCAGCAAACGACAGGGGAGCTCCTACAATGAGCAGTTCTTC.

The gene calls are TRBV29-1 and TRBJ2-1, with D hard to call. V lost 2 bases and J 0 bases, leaving 5 bases between the germline ends. The CDR3 extends over 13 amino acids. CDR1 is SQVTM and CDR2 is ANQGSEA in the germline V gene. This CDR3 reads CSVEQSSYNEQFF. The CDR3 bases are TGCAGCGTTGAACAGAGCTCCTACAATGAGCAGTTCTTC.

The genes are TRBV2 and TRBJ2-1; D is possibly TRBD2 (6 bases). The CDR3 covers 15 residues. The V end was cut by 5 bases, the J end by 8 bases, with 19 bases between. Germline CDR1 is SNHLY and CDR2 is FYNNEI. This CDR3 reads CASSQPGGGTDEQFF. In nucleotides, the CDR3 is TGTGCCAGCAGTCAACCCGGAGGAGGGACCGATGAGCAGTTCTTC.

The V call is TRBV27, the J call TRBJ2-7, with 8 nucleotides matching TRBD2. J lost 4 bases, V lost 5 bases, and 16 bases had no gene match. CDR3 length: 17 residues. CDR1 and CDR2 (germline): MNHEY, SMNVEV (reference sequence). CDR3 sequence (DNA): TGTGCCAGCAGTCTCGTGCCCACTAGCGGATACATATACGAGCAGTACTTC. This translates into CASSLVPTSGYIYEQYF.

This CDR3 reads CASSKTTYNEQFF. In DNA, the CDR3 is TGTGCCAGCAGTAAGACGACCTACAATGAGCAGTTCTTC. The rearrangement joins TRBV9 to TRBJ2-1; the D is unclear. Germline CDR1 is SGDLS and CDR2 is YYNGEE. This CDR3 is built from 13 residues. The germline V and J ends were trimmed by 5 bases and 2 bases, with 8 bases remaining between them. The full variable domain, rest sourced from reference TRBV9 and TRBJ2-1, is DSGVTQTPKHLITATGQRVTLRCSPRSGDLSVYWYQQSLDQGLQFLIQYYNGEERAKGNILERFSAQQFPDLHSELNLSSLELGDSALYFCASSKTTYNEQFFGPGTRLTVL.

The chain recombines TRBV5-6 with TRBJ2-4; perhaps TRBD2 as D (6 bases). Trimming pared 4 bases from V and 5 bases from J, leaving 13 bases between. The CDR3 has 14 amino acids. CDR1 and CDR2 from the germline V gene are SGHDT and YYEEEE. Here the CDR3 reads CASSRTGGENIQYF. The CDR3, as DNA: TGTGCCAGCAGCAGAACCGGGGGAGAAAACATTCAGTACTTC.

The chain uses TRBV7-8 and TRBJ2-1, with D tentatively TRBD2 (5 bases). The ends were cut back, 6 bases at V and 4 bases at J, with 10 bases in the middle. Germline CDR1 and CDR2: SGHVS and FQNEAQ. This CDR3 contains 13 residues. CDR3 amino acids: CASSFRGYNEQFF. The CDR3 region has the DNA TGTGCCAGCAGTTTTCGGGGTTACAATGAGCAGTTCTTC.

The rearrangement uses TRBV5-4 and TRBJ1-2; TRBD1 matches 9 bases. The J segment lost 5 bases and the V segment lost 5 bases, leaving 7 bases of the junction unmatched. The germline V gene has CDR1 SGHNT and CDR2 YYREEE (reference sequence). The CDR3 consists of 14 residues. The CDR3 nucleotides are TGTGCCAGCAGTTCGGGACAGGGAGGGTATGGCTACACCTTC. Its translation is CASSSGQGGYGYTF. The full variable domain, completed using reference TRBV5-4 and TRBJ1-2, is ETGVTQSPTHLIKTRGQQVTLRCSSQSGHNTVSWYQQALGQGPQFIFQYYREEENGRGNFPPRFSGLQFPNYSSELNVNALELDDSALYLCASSSGQGGYGYTFGSGTRLTVV.

This clone was picked up one time. The chain recombines TRBV2 with TRBJ2-7; tentative D call: TRBD1 (5 bases). With 11 bases removed from V and 0 bases from J, the gap between germline ends came to 17 bases. Germline V gene lookup returns CDR1 SNHLY and CDR2 FYNNEI. This CDR3 spans 14 amino acids. CDR3 sequence: CACLSRVSSYEQYF. In nucleotides, the CDR3 is TGTGCCTGCCTCTCCAGGGTGTCCTCCTACGAGCAGTACTTC. Looking up the rest from reference TRBV2 and TRBJ2-7 gives the full variable domain: EPEVTQTPSHQVTQMGQEVILRCVPISNHLYFYWYRQILGQKVEFLVSFYNNEISEKSEIFDDQFSVERPDGSNFTLKIRSTKLEDSAMYFCACLSRVSSYEQYFGPGTRLTVT.

The chain combines TRBV7-9 with TRBJ2-3; a possible D gene is TRBD2 (6 bases). The CDR3 covers 13 residues. The germline V and J ends were trimmed by 2 bases and 6 bases, with 9 bases remaining between them. Germline CDR1 and CDR2: SEHNR and FQNEAQ (reference sequence). CDR3 in DNA: TGTGCCAGCAGCTTACAGGGACTGGATACGCAGTATTTT. Translation: CASSLQGLDTQYF.

The gene calls are TRBV10-2 and TRBJ1-1, with D maybe TRBD1 (6 bases). Germline V gives CDR1 WSHSY, CDR2 SAAADI. V gave up 6 bases and J gave up 6 bases, with 26 bases separating them. The CDR3 contains 17 residues. The CDR3 is CASRGTQGGRFVAEAFF. CDR3 DNA sequence: TGCGCCAGCAGGGGCACACAGGGAGGGAGGTTTGTGGCTGAAGCTTTCTTT.

This chain joins TRBV28 and TRBJ1-4, with D possibly TRBD1 on 5 matching bases. The ends were cut back, 6 bases at V and 7 bases at J, with 15 bases in the middle. Germline V gives CDR1 MDHEN, CDR2 SYDVKM. The CDR3 spans 14 residues. CDR3 amino acids: CASRLGDPGEKLFF. The CDR3 nucleotides are TGTGCCAGCAGATTAGGGGATCCGGGTGAAAAACTGTTTTTT.

This rearrangement joins TRBV7-6 to TRBJ2-7, with D uncertain. The V gene's germline CDR1 is SGHVS and CDR2 FNYEAQ. Trimming removed 5 bases from V and 4 bases from J, with 9 bases in between. The CDR3 consists of 12 residues. CDR3 sequence: CASSLFGYEQYF. The DNA for the CDR3 is TGTGCCAGCAGCCTCTTCGGGTACGAGCAGTACTTC.

The chain uses TRBV30 and TRBJ2-2; 11 bases are shared with TRBD2. Germline CDR1 is GTSNPN and CDR2 is SVGIG (reference sequence). The junction had 1 base not matched to a gene; V was cut back by 3 bases and J by 1 base. CDR3 length: 15 residues. CDR3 bases: TGTGCCTGGAGGCTAGCGGGAGGGAACACCGGGGAGCTGTTTTTT. Amino acids: CAWRLAGGNTGELFF.

The V gene is TRBV18, the J gene TRBJ2-7; no firm D call. Trimming cost V 1 base and J 3 bases, with 7 bases left between them. The CDR3 consists of 13 residues. The germline V gene encodes CDR1 KGHSH and CDR2 LQKENI. CDR3 residues: CASSPQSDYEQYF. The DNA of the CDR3 is TGTGCCAGCTCACCACAGTCAGACTACGAGCAGTACTTC.

The chain combines TRBV6-5 with TRBJ2-1; TRBD2 matches 8 bases. The CDR3 is made up of 14 amino acids. With 8 bases clipped from V and 6 bases from J, the junction kept 9 bases outside the gene matches. Germline assignment: CDR1 MNHEY and CDR2 SVGAGI. The CDR3 sequence is CASGGVAGLNEQFF. CDR3 in DNA: TGTGCCAGCGGAGGGGTAGCGGGACTCAATGAGCAGTTCTTC.

This clone was found a few times. V and J are TRBV4-1 and TRBJ1-1; unclear D gene. Germline values: CDR1 MGHRA, CDR2 YSYEKL. V was shortened by 2 bases and J by 5 bases, with 12 bases between the two germline ends. The CDR3 loop spans 14 amino acids. In nucleotides, the CDR3 is TGCGCCAGCAGCCAACGAAACCTTGGGACTGAAGCTTTCTTT. It is translated as CASSQRNLGTEAFF.

The DNA for the CDR3 is TGCGCCAGCAGCTTGGAGACAGGGGGAGAGACCCAGTACTTC. The encoded protein is CASSLETGGETQYF. V is TRBV5-1 and J is TRBJ2-5; 9 nucleotides match TRBD1. The V and J ends lost 0 bases and 4 bases, in that order; junction bases with no gene match: 1. CDR3 length: 14 residues. Germline V gene sequence: CDR1 SGHRS, CDR2 YFSETQ. Variable domain in full (rest from reference TRBV5-1 and TRBJ2-5): KAGVTQTPRYLIKTRGQQVTLSCSPISGHRSVSWYQQTPGQGLQFLFEYFSETQRNKGNFPGRFSGRQFSNSRSEMNVSTLELGDSALYLCASSLETGGETQYFGPGTRLLVL.

This CDR3 is CSVGRQGNSDTQYF. CDR3 sequence (DNA): TGCAGCGTGGGGAGGCAGGGGAATTCAGATACGCAGTATTTT. The chain has TRBV29-1 and TRBJ2-3; the D gene could be TRBD1 or TRBD2 (6 bases each). The CDR3 is 14 amino acids. Germline CDR1 SQVTM, CDR2 ANQGSEA. V was trimmed by 6 bases and J by 4 bases, leaving 17 bases between them.

This clone is a singleton in its sample. The chain carries TRBV28 and TRBJ1-1; D gene unclear. V was shortened by 7 bases and J by 7 bases, with 10 bases between the two germline ends. CDR3 length: 11 amino acids. The germline gives CDR1 MDHEN, CDR2 SYDVKM. The CDR3 is CASNLRYEAFF. The DNA of the CDR3 is TGTGCCAGCAACCTACGGTATGAAGCTTTCTTT.

V is TRBV4-1 and J is TRBJ2-3; TRBD2 aligns across 14 bases. The CDR3 covers 15 residues. Losses at the gene ends were 4 bases for V and 4 bases for J; bases not matched to a gene: 1. From germline, CDR1 is MGHRA and CDR2 YSYEKL. The CDR3 bases are TGCGCCAGCAGCCCGGGACTAGCGGGAGCAGATACGCAGTATTTT. Translated: CASSPGLAGADTQYF.